This T cell receptor (beta chain) was found in a study of T cell changes during pregnancy in multiple sclerosis. The germline V and J ends were trimmed by 0 bases and 2 bases, with 9 bases remaining between them. The germline V gene has CDR1 SGDLS and CDR2 YYNGEE. This CDR3 spans 14 amino acids. This table comes from immunoSEQ multiplex PCR, and its TCRdb copy is limited to in-frame clones, with some not included. Of about 79,000 clones listed, about 93% are singletons. The chain employs TRBV9 and TRBJ2-7; D is possibly TRBD1 (5 bases). The sequences come from CD4+ T cells from peripheral blood mononuclear cells, collected in the second trimester of pregnancy. This sequence was found in a female donor with multiple sclerosis, enrolled in a pregnancy study. For the CDR3, the DNA is TGTGCCAGCAGCGTAGCCGACAGACCCTACGAGCAGTACTTC. Its protein is CASSVADRPYEQYF.